This T cell receptor beta chain appears in the sequencing data of a study of OX40 agonist ivuxolimab in advanced cancers. Study-level background: A male proportion of 82.7% was recorded, with mean age 60 years and range 23 to 79.

The assay was immunoSEQ multiplex PCR, and TCRdb's table has in-frame clones only and misses some. There are some 73,000 clones in the sample; 80% to 90% occur only once, and around 0.73% lies in the top ten. Concerning this clone itself: Its antigen remains unknown.

Notes on the study in general: No antigen was identified for the clonally expanded peripheral T cells. Within 6 weeks, CD4+ and CD8+ blood T cells expanded clonally at 0.1 to 3.0 mg/kg. Partly responding patients at 0.1-3.0 mg/kg showed some of the smallest clonal expansion.

V was trimmed by 1 base and J by 3 bases, leaving 12 bases between them. This CDR3 has 15 amino acids. Germline CDR1 and CDR2: SGHAT and FQNNGV. The rearrangement links TRBV11-2 to TRBJ1-2; D perhaps matches TRBD1 (5 bases). This receptor was obtained from an adult with an advanced solid tumor such as melanoma, head and neck, liver or kidney cancer. The material sequenced was CD4+ or CD8+ T cells sorted from blood, taken in a trial of the OX40 agonist ivuxolimab. CDR3 nucleotide sequence: TGTGCCAGCAGCTTAGTGGGGGAGGATTACTATGGCTACACCTTC. The encoded protein is CASSLVGEDYYGYTF.